This T cell receptor beta chain was profiled in a study of beta chain features in type 1 diabetes. Study summary: Patients shared similar age, gender and cell yields with healthy donors. Study-level results: For patients, the naive, central memory and Treg TCRB repertoires appeared more alike than for healthy donors.

Central memory, naive, regulatory and stem cell-like memory CD4+ cells were sorted by CD45RO/CCR7/CD25/CD127/CD95/CD27. Expressed TCRB transcripts were sequenced because the isolated RNA had all been reverse transcribed beforehand. The study sequenced naive, central memory and regulatory T cell samples to an average of about 3.5 million reads. Clones were sequenced by immunoSEQ multiplex PCR, and TCRdb holds only the in-frame ones, with some missing. In the table there are under 150,000 clones, 6.9% of which are singletons. As regards this clone: Its specificity is not known.

Sequencing was done on a sample of central memory CD4+ T cells from blood. This receptor was obtained from a woman aged 25-40 years in good health.

The CDR3 reads CATSRGQGLEKLFF. The CDR3 region has the DNA TGTGCCACCAGCCGTGGACAGGGTTTAGAAAAACTGTTTTTT. This chain connects TRBV15 to TRBJ1-4, with 8 bases that match TRBD1. Looked up from germline, CDR1 is LNHNV and CDR2 is YYDKDF (reference sequence). The CDR3 has 14 amino acids. V dropped 5 bases and J dropped 8; count of bases not matched to a gene: 7.